This T cell receptor beta chain was observed in a study of blood T cell repertoires in COVID-19. Turning to the study itself: The samples span acute and convalescent COVID-19 from the United States, Italy and Spain.

Losses at the gene ends were 3 bases for V and 7 bases for J; bases not matched to a gene: 7. CDR1 and CDR2 from the germline V gene are MNHNS and SASEGT. The CDR3 has 15 amino acids. Clones were sequenced by immunoSEQ multiplex PCR, and TCRdb holds only the in-frame ones, with some missing. The sample has more than 200,000 clones, approximately 88% seen once. This clone has a single count. Source material: PBMCs or T cells enriched from blood (not recorded which). This rearrangement joins TRBV6-1 to TRBJ1-4; 8 nucleotides agree with TRBD1. This clonotype was obtained from a woman aged 30 to 39 who had been exposed to COVID-19. CDR3 amino acids: CASSDGQGGGEKLFF. In DNA, the CDR3 is TGTGCCAGCAGTGATGGACAGGGTGGGGGTGAAAAACTGTTTTTT.